This TCR beta chain was retrieved from a study of T cell responses to AZD1222 COVID-19 vaccine. Study-level findings and limits: AZD1222 recipients seropositive at baseline numbered only 5 to 7.

TCRdb keeps only in-frame clones here, not all; method: immunoSEQ multiplex PCR. The table includes roughly 170,000 clones, 88% detected once. Regarding this clone: Its cognate antigen is unknown.

This CDR3 is 18 amino acids long. Germline CDR1 is LGHNA and CDR2 is YSLEER. V was clipped by 0 bases and J by 0 bases, with 12 bases between them. Source: peripheral blood, taken on day 0 of AZD1222 vaccination. J is TRBJ2-6 and V is TRBV4-3; no clear D gene. This sequence was found in an adult in good health. CDR3 protein: CASSQDRARSSGANVLTF. Written as DNA, the CDR3 is TGCGCCAGCAGCCAAGATCGCGCAAGGTCCTCTGGGGCCAACGTCCTGACTTTC.